Given below is one TCR beta chain in context. The ends were cut back, 2 bases at V and 3 bases at J, with 6 bases in the middle. The germline CDR1 and CDR2 sequences are ENHRY and SYGVKD. This CDR3 has 13 amino acids. These data originate in a study of blood T cell repertoires in COVID-19. In the study overall: There were acute and convalescent COVID-19 samples, and they came from the United States, Italy and Spain. PBMCs, B-cell-depleted T cells, or T cells provided the cDNA or gDNA that made up the material.

In the original workflow: The authors estimated nucleated cell counts from reference gene primer amplification. Generated by immunoSEQ multiplex PCR, the TCRdb table keeps only in-frame clones and is missing some. That table supplies the V and J calls and clone size; D and trimming were determined from the DNA. The table has approximately 210,000 clones, 75% to 90% seen once; the top ten hold approximately 2.5%. The gene calls are TRBV10-3 and TRBJ2-3; D might be TRBD1 (5 bases). This TCR was recovered from a woman aged 65 to 85 with active or convalescent COVID-19. Sequences were obtained from peripheral blood. DNA of the CDR3: TGTGCCATCAGTGAGGCAGGGACAGATACGCAGTATTTT. Translated, it gives CAISEAGTDTQYF.